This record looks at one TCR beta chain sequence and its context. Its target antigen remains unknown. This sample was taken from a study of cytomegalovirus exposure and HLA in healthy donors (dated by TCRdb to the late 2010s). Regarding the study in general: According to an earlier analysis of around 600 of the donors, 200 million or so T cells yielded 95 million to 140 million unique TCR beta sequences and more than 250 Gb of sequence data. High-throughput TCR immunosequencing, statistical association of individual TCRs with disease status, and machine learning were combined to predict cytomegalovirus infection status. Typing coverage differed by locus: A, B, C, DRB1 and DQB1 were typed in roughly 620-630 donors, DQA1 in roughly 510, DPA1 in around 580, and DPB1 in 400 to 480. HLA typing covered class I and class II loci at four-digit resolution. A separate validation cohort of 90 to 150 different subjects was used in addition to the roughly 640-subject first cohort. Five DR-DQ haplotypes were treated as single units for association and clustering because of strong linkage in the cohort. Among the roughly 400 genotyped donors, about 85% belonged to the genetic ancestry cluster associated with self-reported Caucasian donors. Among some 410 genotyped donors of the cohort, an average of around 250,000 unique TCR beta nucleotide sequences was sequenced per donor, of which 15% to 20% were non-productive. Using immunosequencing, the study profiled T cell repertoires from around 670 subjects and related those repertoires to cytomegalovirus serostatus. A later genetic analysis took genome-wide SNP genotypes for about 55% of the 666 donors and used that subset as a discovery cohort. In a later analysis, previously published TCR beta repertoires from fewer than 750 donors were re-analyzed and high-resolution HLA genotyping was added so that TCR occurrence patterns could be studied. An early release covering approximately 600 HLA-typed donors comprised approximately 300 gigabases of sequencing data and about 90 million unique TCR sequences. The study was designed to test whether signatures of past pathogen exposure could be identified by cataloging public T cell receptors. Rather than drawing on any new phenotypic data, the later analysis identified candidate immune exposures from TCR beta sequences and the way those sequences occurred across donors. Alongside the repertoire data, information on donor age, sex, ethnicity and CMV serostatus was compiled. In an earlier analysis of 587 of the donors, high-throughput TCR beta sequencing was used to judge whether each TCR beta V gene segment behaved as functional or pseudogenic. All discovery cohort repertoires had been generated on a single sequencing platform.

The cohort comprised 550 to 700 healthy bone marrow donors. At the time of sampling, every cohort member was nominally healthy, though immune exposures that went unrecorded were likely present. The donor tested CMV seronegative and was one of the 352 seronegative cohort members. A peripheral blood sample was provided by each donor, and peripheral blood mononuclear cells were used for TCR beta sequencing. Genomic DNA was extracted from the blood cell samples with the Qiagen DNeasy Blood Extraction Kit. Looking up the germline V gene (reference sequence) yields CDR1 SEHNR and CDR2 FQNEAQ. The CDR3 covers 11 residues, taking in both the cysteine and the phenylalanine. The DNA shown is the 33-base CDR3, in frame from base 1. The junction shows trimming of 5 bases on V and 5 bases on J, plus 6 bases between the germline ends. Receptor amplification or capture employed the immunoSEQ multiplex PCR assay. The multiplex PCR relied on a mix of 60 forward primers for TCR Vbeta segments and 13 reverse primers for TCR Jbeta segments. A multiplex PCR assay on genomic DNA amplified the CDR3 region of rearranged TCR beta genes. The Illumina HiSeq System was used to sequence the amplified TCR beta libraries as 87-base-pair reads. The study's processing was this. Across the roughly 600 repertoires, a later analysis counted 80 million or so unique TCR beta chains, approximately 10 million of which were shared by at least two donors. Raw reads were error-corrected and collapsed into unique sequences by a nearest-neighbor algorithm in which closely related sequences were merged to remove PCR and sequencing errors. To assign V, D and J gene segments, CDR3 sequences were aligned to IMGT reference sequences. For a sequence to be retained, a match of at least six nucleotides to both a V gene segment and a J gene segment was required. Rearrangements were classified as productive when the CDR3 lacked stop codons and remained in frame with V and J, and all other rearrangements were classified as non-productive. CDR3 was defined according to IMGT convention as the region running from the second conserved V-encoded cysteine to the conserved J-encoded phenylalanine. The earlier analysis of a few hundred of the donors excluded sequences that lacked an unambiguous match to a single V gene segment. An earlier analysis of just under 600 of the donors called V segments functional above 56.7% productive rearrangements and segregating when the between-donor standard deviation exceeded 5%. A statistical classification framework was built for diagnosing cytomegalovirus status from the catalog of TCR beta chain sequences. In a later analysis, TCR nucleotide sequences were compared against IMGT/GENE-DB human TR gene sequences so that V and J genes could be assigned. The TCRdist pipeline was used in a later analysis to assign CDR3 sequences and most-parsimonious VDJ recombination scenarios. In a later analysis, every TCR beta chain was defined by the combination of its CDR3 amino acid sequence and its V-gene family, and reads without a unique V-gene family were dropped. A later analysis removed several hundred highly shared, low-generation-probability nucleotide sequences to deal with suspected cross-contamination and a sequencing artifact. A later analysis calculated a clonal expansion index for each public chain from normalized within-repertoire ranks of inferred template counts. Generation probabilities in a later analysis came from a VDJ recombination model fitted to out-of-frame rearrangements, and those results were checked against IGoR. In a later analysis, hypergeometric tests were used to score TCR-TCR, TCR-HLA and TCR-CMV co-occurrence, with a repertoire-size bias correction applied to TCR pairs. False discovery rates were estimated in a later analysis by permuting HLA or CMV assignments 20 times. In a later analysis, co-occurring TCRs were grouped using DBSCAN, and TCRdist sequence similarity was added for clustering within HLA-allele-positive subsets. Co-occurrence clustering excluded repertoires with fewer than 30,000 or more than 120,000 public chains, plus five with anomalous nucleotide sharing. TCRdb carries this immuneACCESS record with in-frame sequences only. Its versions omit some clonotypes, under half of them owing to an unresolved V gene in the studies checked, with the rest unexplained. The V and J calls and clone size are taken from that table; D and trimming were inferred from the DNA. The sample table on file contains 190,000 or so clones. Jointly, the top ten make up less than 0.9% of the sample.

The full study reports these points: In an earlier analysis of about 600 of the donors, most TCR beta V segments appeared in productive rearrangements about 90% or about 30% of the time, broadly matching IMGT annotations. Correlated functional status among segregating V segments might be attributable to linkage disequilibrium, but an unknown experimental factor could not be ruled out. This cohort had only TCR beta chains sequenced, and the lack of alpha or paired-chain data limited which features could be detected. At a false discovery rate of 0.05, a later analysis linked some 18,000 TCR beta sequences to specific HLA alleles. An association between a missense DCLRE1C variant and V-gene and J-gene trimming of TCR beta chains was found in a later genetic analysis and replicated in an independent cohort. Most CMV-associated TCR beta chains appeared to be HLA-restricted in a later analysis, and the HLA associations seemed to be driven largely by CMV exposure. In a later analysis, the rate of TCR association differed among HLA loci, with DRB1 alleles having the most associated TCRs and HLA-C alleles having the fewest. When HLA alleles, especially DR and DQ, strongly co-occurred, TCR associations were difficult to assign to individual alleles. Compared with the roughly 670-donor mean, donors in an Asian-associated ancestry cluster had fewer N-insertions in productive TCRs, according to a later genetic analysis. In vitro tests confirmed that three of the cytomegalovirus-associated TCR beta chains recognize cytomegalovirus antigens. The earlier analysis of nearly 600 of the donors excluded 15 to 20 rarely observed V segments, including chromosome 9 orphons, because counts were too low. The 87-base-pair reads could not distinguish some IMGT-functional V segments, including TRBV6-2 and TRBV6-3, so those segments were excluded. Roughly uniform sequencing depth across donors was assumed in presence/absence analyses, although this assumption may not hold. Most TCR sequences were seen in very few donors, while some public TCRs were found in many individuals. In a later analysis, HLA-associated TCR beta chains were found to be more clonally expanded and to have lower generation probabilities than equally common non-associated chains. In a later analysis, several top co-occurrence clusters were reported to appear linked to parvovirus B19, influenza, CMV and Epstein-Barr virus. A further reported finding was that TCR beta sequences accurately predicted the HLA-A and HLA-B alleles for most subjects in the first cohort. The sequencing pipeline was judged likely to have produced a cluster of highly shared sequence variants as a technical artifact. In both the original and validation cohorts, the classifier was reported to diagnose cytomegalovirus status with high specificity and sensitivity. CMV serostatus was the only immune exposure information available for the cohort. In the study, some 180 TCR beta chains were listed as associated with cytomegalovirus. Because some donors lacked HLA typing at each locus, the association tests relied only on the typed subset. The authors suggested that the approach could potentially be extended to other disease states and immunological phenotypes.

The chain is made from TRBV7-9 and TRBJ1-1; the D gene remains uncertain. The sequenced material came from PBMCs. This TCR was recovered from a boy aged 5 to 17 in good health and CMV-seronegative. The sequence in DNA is TGTGCCAGCAGCCCCATGACTGAAGCTTTCTTT. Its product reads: CASSPMTEAFF.